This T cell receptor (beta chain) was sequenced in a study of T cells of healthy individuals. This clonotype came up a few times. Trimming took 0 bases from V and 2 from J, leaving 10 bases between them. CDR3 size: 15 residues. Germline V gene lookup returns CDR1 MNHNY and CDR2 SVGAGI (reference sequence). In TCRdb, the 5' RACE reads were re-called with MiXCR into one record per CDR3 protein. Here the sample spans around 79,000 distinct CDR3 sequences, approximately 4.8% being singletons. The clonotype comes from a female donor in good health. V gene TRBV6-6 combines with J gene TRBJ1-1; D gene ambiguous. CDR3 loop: CASSYSGVPNTEAFF. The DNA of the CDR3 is TGTGCCAGCAGTTACTCCGGGGTACCAAACACTGAAGCTTTCTTT.